The sequence of this T cell receptor beta chain was determined in a study of beta chain features in type 1 diabetes. About the research overall: On cell yields, gender and age, patients and healthy donors were similar.

All of the isolated RNA was reverse transcribed, so expressed TCRB transcripts were sequenced. Naive, central memory and regulatory T cell samples averaged around 3.5 million immunoSEQ reads each. Some clones are missing from TCRdb's copy, which holds only in-frame ones; the method was immunoSEQ multiplex PCR. The sample consists of approximately 170,000 clones, roughly 8% of them appearing once. This clone was seen at least ten times. Its antigen is unknown. Findings and caveats of the study: VDJ junctions from patients with type 1 diabetes contained fewer insertions and more deletions. Moderately but significantly shorter TCRB CDR3s were found in Type 1 diabetes patients in all four CD4+ subsets. A greater similarity of naive, central memory and Treg TCRB repertoires was seen among patients than among healthy donors.

The sequence was obtained from a man between 18 and 29 years old with type 1 diabetes. The sample comprised central memory CD4+ T cells from blood.

This CDR3 reads CASSLARVSGYTF. CDR3 DNA: TGTGCCAGCAGCTTAGCGCGGGTCAGTGGCTACACCTTC. The V gene is TRBV7-9, the J gene TRBJ1-2; D remains unclear. CDR1 is SEHNR and CDR2 is FQNEAQ in the germline V gene (reference sequence). The V end was cut by 0 bases, the J end by 7 bases, with 9 bases between. This CDR3 is 13 amino acids long.